This TCR beta chain was captured by sequencing in a study of OX40 agonist ivuxolimab in advanced cancers. Study-wide context: A diagnosis of hepatocellular carcinoma, melanoma, renal cell or head and neck cancer was present in dose-escalation patients.

Whole-study findings and limits: In the 0.1 to 3.0 mg/kg range, CD4+ and CD8+ blood T cells had expanded clonally by week 6. CD8+ T cells averaged more expanded clones than CD4+.

TCRdb keeps only in-frame clones here, not all; method: immunoSEQ multiplex PCR. This table holds 60,000 to 65,000 clones, about 91% found once. In regard to this clone: The antigen is not known.

With 0 bases clipped from V and 3 bases from J, the junction kept 11 bases outside the gene matches. Looked up from germline, CDR1 is WNHNN and CDR2 is SYGVQD (reference sequence). The CDR3 sequence is 18 residues long. The source was CD4+ or CD8+ T cells sorted from blood, collected in a trial of the OX40 agonist ivuxolimab. The clonotype originates from an adult with an advanced solid tumor such as melanoma, head and neck, liver or kidney cancer. The chain combines TRBV10-1 with TRBJ1-2; 9 positions match TRBD1. Here the CDR3 reads CASSESISGTGKHYGYTF. The CDR3 DNA follows: TGCGCCAGCAGTGAGTCTATCAGTGGGACAGGGAAGCACTATGGCTACACCTTC.